Detailed here is one T cell receptor beta chain. TCRdb processed the RT-PCR reads anew with MiXCR; each CDR3 protein has one entry. There are hundreds of thousands of distinct CDR3 sequences in the sample; approximately 15% occur only once, and about 3.6% lies in the top ten. V was trimmed by 6 bases and J by 0 bases, leaving 18 bases between them. The CDR3 extends over 15 amino acids. Per the germline V gene, CDR1 is DFQATT and CDR2 is SNEGSKA (reference sequence). This chain joins TRBV20-1 and TRBJ2-7; either TRBD1 or TRBD2 may fit D (5 bases each). The sample was memory CD4+ T cells from blood. The source is a female donor in good health, serving as a healthy control. Written as DNA, the CDR3 is TGCAGTGCGAGGGGTGGGCCTCAAAGCTCCTACGAGCAGTACTTC. This encodes CSARGGPQSSYEQYF.